Below are 3 T cell receptor beta chains sequenced from a single sample in a study of cytomegalovirus exposure and HLA in healthy donors. The study ran its PCR with 60 Vbeta and 13 Jbeta primers. The protocol was immunoSEQ multiplex PCR, while the TCRdb copy is restricted to in-frame clones and leaves out a portion. Seen here are fewer than 150,000 clones, approximately 89% observed once, and the top ten hold less than 7%. Sequencing input: PBMCs. These receptors all come from a woman aged 25 to 45 in good health and CMV-seropositive.

This chain uses TRBV29-1 with TRBJ2-7; D might be TRBD2 (5 bases). The CDR3 extends over 11 amino acids. The germline CDR1 and CDR2 sequences are SQVTM and ANQGSEA. V gave up 8 bases and J gave up 5 bases, with 13 bases separating them. CDR3 bases: TGCAGCACTAGAGAAGGCGACGAGCAGTACTTC. Its translation is CSTREGDEQYF.

This clone showed up just once. The V call is TRBV28, the J call TRBJ1-2; D is unresolved. V was trimmed by 8 bases and J by 1 base, leaving 11 bases between them. CDR3 length: 13 amino acids. Looked up from germline, CDR1 is MDHEN and CDR2 is SYDVKM. CDR3 nucleotide sequence: TGTGCCAGCGGTGGCGGGGTTAACTATGGCTACACCTTC. Protein sequence: CASGGGVNYGYTF.

The chain joins TRBV10-3 to TRBJ1-4, with D unclear. V was pared by 6 bases and J by 5 bases, with 13 bases between. Germline CDR1 ENHRY, CDR2 SYGVKD. The CDR3 is 14 residues long. The CDR3 here is CAISDGRGNEKLFF. CDR3 in DNA: TGTGCCATCAGCGACGGAAGAGGGAATGAAAAACTGTTTTTT.